This is a list of T cell receptor beta chains from one sample in a study of CD8 T cells in ankylosing spondylitis. Using its own MiXCR run on the 5' RACE reads, TCRdb lists one record per CDR3 protein. The table shows 180,000 or so distinct CDR3 sequences, with around 10% occurring only once. Specimen: blood, either unsorted or a sorted T cell fraction (not recorded which). The receptors shown here come from a male donor with ankylosing spondylitis or in good health (not recorded which). CDR3s include the opening cysteine and the closing phenylalanine or tryptophan. D genes are given only for firm matches. Size is stated for part of the rows, as once, few or many counts, or as a class when the clone is expanded.

>TRBJ1-5|TRBV3-1|many|NA
TGTGCCAGCAGCCAAGATCTGATACAGCCCCAGCATTTT
CASSQDLIQPQHF
>TRBJ1-2|TRBV24-1|many|NA
TGTGCCACCAGTTCGGGGGGTAGGAGTTTTGACTATGGCTACACCTTC
CATSSGGRSFDYGYTF
>TRBJ1-1|TRBV7-2|few|NA
TGTGCCAGCAGCTTAGACGCAGGGACCAACACTGAAGCTTTCTTT
CASSLDAGTNTEAFF
>TRBJ2-2|TRBV24-1|NA|NA
TGTGCCACCAGTGATACCCAGAGTCTGAACACCGGGGAGCTGTTTTTT
CATSDTQSLNTGELFF
>TRBJ2-2|TRBV9|NA|TRBD1
TGTGCCAGCTCCGGGACAGGGGCCTACACCGGGGAGCTGCTTTTT
CASSGTGAYTGELLF
>TRBJ2-3|TRBV7-2|many|NA
TGTGCCAGCATCCCCACCGGGAGTCCCACAGATACGCAGTATTTT
CASIPTGSPTDTQYF
>TRBJ1-5|TRBV7-8|many|NA
TGTGCCAGCAGCGGACAGAACAATCAGCCCCAGCATTTT
CASSGQNNQPQHF
>TRBJ1-6|TRBV20-1|NA|TRBD1
TGCAGTGCTACAGGGGGTATGACCTATTCACCCCTCCACTTT
CSATGGMTYSPLHF
>TRBJ2-7|TRBV3-1|many|TRBD2
TGTGCCAGCAGCCCATATCCGGGGACTAGTCAGTACGAGCAGTACTTC
CASSPYPGTSQYEQYF
>TRBJ1-1|TRBV5-1|NA|NA
TGCGCCAGCAGCTTGGATGGGGAGAACACTGAAGCTTTCTTT
CASSLDGENTEAFF
>TRBJ1-1|TRBV11-2|NA|TRBD1
TGTGCCAGCAGCAAAAGGAGCGGGACAGGGGCCTTGAACACTGAAGCTTTCTTT
CASSKRSGTGALNTEAFF
>TRBJ1-4|TRBV27|many|NA
TGTGCCAGCACCATCGGGGAAGGGCGCGGAAAACTGTTTTTT
CASTIGEGRGKLFF
>TRBJ2-7|TRBV6-1|many|TRBD1
TGTGCCAGCAGATCGCCGGACAGGGTCTACGAGCAGTACTTC
CASRSPDRVYEQYF
>TRBJ2-1|TRBV11-2|many|NA
TGTGCCAGCAGCTTTTCGGATTTGGCTGCTACTTACAATGAGCAGTTCTTC
CASSFSDLAATYNEQFF
>TRBJ2-7|TRBV6-5|few|NA
TGTGCCAGCAGTTACAGGGGCTACGAGCAGTACTTC
CASSYRGYEQYF
>TRBJ2-3|TRBV19|few|NA
TGTGCCAGTAGTATAACCCGACAGCCTGGCACAGATACGCAGTATTTT
CASSITRQPGTDTQYF
>TRBJ1-4|TRBV10-2|many|NA
TGCGCCAGCAGTGATCCACGACGGACTAATGAAAAACTGTTTTTT
CASSDPRRTNEKLFF
>TRBJ1-2|TRBV7-8|NA|NA
TGTGCCAGCAGCTTAGTCGATAGGGGAGGCTACACCTTC
CASSLVDRGGYTF
>TRBJ2-5|TRBV9|many|NA
TGTGCCAGCAGCCCCGCCGGGGTCCCCTGGGAGACCCAGTACTTC
CASSPAGVPWETQYF
>TRBJ2-7|TRBV7-2|many|NA
TGTGCCAGCAGACGCAGCGGACGGACCTACGAGCAGTACTTC
CASRRSGRTYEQYF
>TRBJ1-5|TRBV5-1|NA|TRBD1
TGCGTCAGCAGTTCCAGGGGGGAGGGTCAGCCCCAGCATTTT
CVSSSRGEGQPQHF
>TRBJ2-5|TRBV4-1|NA|TRBD2
TGCGCCAGCAGCCGCACCAGCGGGAAAGAGACCCAGTACTTC
CASSRTSGKETQYF